These 30 T cell receptor beta chains were sequenced from one sample in a study of early T cells in non-severe SARS-CoV-2 infection. TCRdb independently ran MiXCR on the 5' RACE reads; one entry per CDR3 protein. The sample holds just over 95,000 distinct CDR3 sequences; 11% are singletons and the top ten take about 5%. Sample: whole blood. Every receptor here comes from an adult who was a healthcare worker with PCR-confirmed SARS-CoV-2 infection or an uninfected control (not recorded which).

This clonotype was picked up a small number of times. V usage is TRBV29-1 and J usage is TRBJ2-3; 7 bases are shared with TRBD2. The germline V gene has CDR1 SQVTM and CDR2 ANQGSEA. The CDR3 covers 12 residues. The trim removed 2 bases at V and 5 bases at J, leaving 1 base unmatched. As DNA, the CDR3 is TGCAGCGTTGAACGGGGGGAAGATACGCAGTATTTT. It codes for CSVERGEDTQYF.

V usage is TRBV6-2 or TRBV6-3 and J usage is TRBJ2-3, with TRBD2 as a possible D gene (6 bases). CDR3 length: 14 residues. Trimming left V 2 bases short and J 7 bases short, with 13 bases between. Germline V gives CDR1 MNHEY, CDR2 SVGEGT. The DNA of the CDR3 is TGTGCCAGCAGTTACGGTCGCGGGGAGTATACGCAGTATTTT. It specifies CASSYGRGEYTQYF.

A few counts support this clonotype. This chain uses TRBV3-1 with TRBJ2-7; 7 nucleotides align to TRBD2. Germline V gene lookup returns CDR1 LGHDT and CDR2 YNNKEL (reference sequence). This CDR3 spans 15 amino acids. V lost 1 base to trimming and J lost 2 bases; unmatched junction nucleotides: 5. The CDR3 nucleotides are TGTGCCAGCAGCCAAGTGGTAGCGGGCCCCTACGAGCAGTACTTC. Protein: CASSQVVAGPYEQYF.

This chain uses TRBV6-1 with TRBJ1-2; D is uncertain. Between the trimmed V and J ends, which lost 2 bases and 2 bases, there was a span of 12 bases. The CDR3 extends over 15 amino acids. Germline CDR1 and CDR2: MNHNS and SASEGT. As DNA, the CDR3 is TGTGCCAGCAGTGAATGGTTTAACAGCAACTATGGCTACACCTTC. Translated, it gives CASSEWFNSNYGYTF.

The genes are TRBV5-1 and TRBJ2-3; D call uncertain. The ends were cut back, 3 bases at V and 2 bases at J, with 10 bases in the middle. The CDR3 sequence is 14 residues long. Germline V gene data show CDR1 as SGHRS and CDR2 as YFSETQ. In nucleotides, the CDR3 is TGCGCCAGCAGCTGGCGGAGCTTCACAGATACGCAGTATTTT. Its translation: CASSWRSFTDTQYF.

The V and J genes are TRBV10-3 and TRBJ2-7, with TRBD2 identical over 7 bases. Looked up from germline, CDR1 is ENHRY and CDR2 is SYGVKD. This CDR3 has 15 residues. Trimming took 8 bases from V and 0 from J; bases not matched to a gene: 10. The CDR3 DNA is TGTGCCATCCCGAGTCGGCGGGAGCACTCCTACGAGCAGTACTTC. This translates into CAIPSRREHSYEQYF.

This clonotype was picked up many times. J is TRBJ1-5 and V is TRBV18, with D possibly TRBD1 on 5 matching bases. The CDR3 runs 13 residues. V lost 2 bases, J lost 5 bases, and 7 bases lay in between. The germline V gene has CDR1 KGHSH and CDR2 LQKENI. The CDR3: CASSPDRYQPQHF. The DNA of the CDR3 is TGTGCCAGCTCACCAGACAGATATCAGCCCCAGCATTTT. The full variable domain, rest sourced from reference TRBV18 and TRBJ1-5, is NAGVMQNPRHLVRRRGQEARLRCSPMKGHSHVYWYRQLPEEGLKFMVYLQKENIIDESGMPKERFSAEFPKEGPSILRIQQVVRGDSAAYFCASSPDRYQPQHFGDGTRLSIL.

This clonotype was seen more than once but under ten times. The CDR3 region has the DNA TGTGCCAGCAGAATTACAGGCTCCTATAATTCACCCCTCCACTTT. This sequence encodes CASRITGSYNSPLHF. The chain has TRBV12-3 or TRBV12-4 and TRBJ1-6, with D possibly TRBD1 on 5 matching bases. This CDR3 region has 15 residues. V was trimmed by 6 bases and J by 0 bases, leaving 9 bases between them.

The CDR3 spells CASSFGRRTGQETQYF. CDR3 bases: TGTGCCAGCAGTTTCGGCAGACGAACCGGGCAAGAGACCCAGTACTTC. This chain links TRBV27 with TRBJ2-5; D call uncertain. The CDR3 is 16 residues long. Germline CDR1 and CDR2: MNHEY and SMNVEV (reference sequence). Trimming took 3 bases from V and 2 from J, leaving 16 bases between them.

This clonotype occurred many times. CDR3 nucleotides: TGTGCCAGCAGTTGGGGGGGAGACTATGGCTACACCTTC. Translating it yields CASSWGGDYGYTF. The rearrangement uses TRBV12-3 or TRBV12-4 and TRBJ1-2, with D tentatively TRBD1 (5 bases). CDR3 size: 13 residues. The germline V and J ends were trimmed by 4 bases and 3 bases, with 9 bases remaining between them.

Regarding this clonotype: An end of the junction differs from the germline gene, which may be a read error. The rearrangement joins TRBV7-6 to TRBJ2-3; D may match TRBD1 or TRBD2 (5 bases each). This CDR3 spans 13 amino acids. The germline V gene has CDR1 SGHVS and CDR2 FNYEAQ. In DNA, the CDR3 is TGTGTCAGCAGCCTTGCCGGGACCAATACGCAGTATTTT. Protein sequence: CVSSLAGTNTQYF.

This clonotype was seen only a few times. V gene TRBV9 combines with J gene TRBJ2-5; TRBD1 is a possible D gene (7 bases). The CDR3 length is 16 residues. Germline V lookup: CDR1 SGDLS, CDR2 YYNGEE. The ends were cut back, 3 bases at V and 2 bases at J, with 17 bases in the middle. The CDR3 is CASSARQGGIQETQYF. CDR3 DNA sequence: TGTGCCAGCAGCGCGAGACAGGGAGGTATTCAAGAGACCCAGTACTTC.

DNA for the CDR3: TGTGCCAGCAGTTTCGGCAGGTCCACCTACGAGCAGTACTTC. This translates into CASSFGRSTYEQYF. V usage is TRBV11-2 and J usage is TRBJ2-7; D ambiguous. V was trimmed by 6 bases and J by 2 bases, leaving 14 bases between them. Per the germline V gene, CDR1 is SGHAT and CDR2 is FQNNGV. This CDR3 comprises 14 residues.

This clonotype showed up just a few times. The chain couples TRBV12-3 or TRBV12-4 to TRBJ2-2, with no clear D. The CDR3 consists of 14 residues. V lost 5 bases and J 4 bases, leaving 11 bases between the germline ends. The DNA for the CDR3 is TGTGCCAGCAGTCCCACTCCGGGCACCGGGGAGCTGTTTTTT. Amino acid sequence: CASSPTPGTGELFF.

This clonotype was counted at least ten times. The chain employs TRBV20-1 and TRBJ2-1, with D tentatively TRBD2 (5 bases). The CDR3 consists of 13 residues. Germline loops: CDR1 DFQATT, CDR2 SNEGSKA (reference sequence). V was clipped by 2 bases and J by 1 base, with 6 bases between them. The CDR3 bases are TGCAGTGCTAGACGGGGTTCCTACAATGAGCAGTTCTTC. The encoded protein is CSARRGSYNEQFF.

The chain joins TRBV12-3 or TRBV12-4 to TRBJ1-6, with TRBD1 matching over 7 bases. There are 14 residues in the CDR3. After removal of 5 bases from V and 7 bases from J, the junction contained 5 bases not matched to a gene. The CDR3 nucleotides are TGTGCCAGCAGTGTAGGGACAGCAAATTCACCCCTCCACTTT. It codes for CASSVGTANSPLHF.

This clonotype was observed many times. The rearrangement links TRBV2 to TRBJ2-2; D may match TRBD1 or TRBD2 (5 bases each). The germline V and J ends were trimmed by 5 bases and 4 bases, with 11 bases remaining between them. This CDR3 region has 14 residues. Germline values: CDR1 SNHLY, CDR2 FYNNEI. In DNA, the CDR3 is TGTGCCAGCAGTCTGGAGGACATCACCGGGGAGCTGTTTTTT. This translates into CASSLEDITGELFF.

The V call is TRBV7-9, the J call TRBJ1-3; D remains unclear. V was cut by 5 bases and J by 0 bases, with 11 bases left in between. The CDR3 loop spans 15 amino acids. CDR1 is SEHNR and CDR2 is FQNEAQ in the germline V gene (reference sequence). CDR3 DNA: TGTGCCAGCAGCCAAAATCGGGGCTCTGGAAACACCATATATTTT. It codes for CASSQNRGSGNTIYF.

A word on this clonotype: A much larger clone is a single base away; this may be a read error. The rearrangement links TRBV5-5 to TRBJ1-1, with 10 nucleotides matching TRBD1. With V trimmed by 0 bases and J by 5 bases, 7 bases remained unmatched. The CDR3 is 16 residues long. Germline V gives CDR1 SGHKS, CDR2 YYEKEE (reference sequence). CDR3 sequence: CASSLGAGTGVTEAFF. In nucleotides, the CDR3 is TGTGCCAGCAGCTTGGGGGCAGGGACAGGGGTGACTGAAGCTTTCTTT.

This clonotype was detected ten times or more. The V call is TRBV5-1, the J call TRBJ2-7; D remains ambiguous. CDR1 SGHRS and CDR2 YFSETQ come from the germline V gene. This CDR3 comprises 14 residues. V shed 0 bases and J shed 0 bases, with 7 bases lying between them. The CDR3 bases are TGCGCCAGCAGCTTGGCTCTGAGCTCCTACGAGCAGTACTTC. Translating gives CASSLALSSYEQYF.

This clonotype has a count of ten or more. The rearrangement links TRBV27 to TRBJ2-3; D call uncertain. Germline assignment: CDR1 MNHEY and CDR2 SMNVEV (reference sequence). V gave up 4 bases and J gave up 6 bases, with 11 bases separating them. The CDR3 spans 13 residues. The CDR3 here is CASSSKRTDTQYF. In DNA form, the CDR3 reads TGTGCCAGCAGTTCTAAAAGGACGGATACGCAGTATTTT.

This rearrangement joins TRBV6-2 or TRBV6-3 to TRBJ1-4; no clear D. With 5 bases removed from V and 0 bases from J, the gap between germline ends came to 7 bases. Germline V gene lookup returns CDR1 MNHEY and CDR2 SVGEGT. The CDR3 runs 14 residues. CDR3 sequence (DNA): TGTGCCAGCAGTCCAAGAACAACTAATGAAAAACTGTTTTTT. Translated: CASSPRTTNEKLFF.

A few counts support this clonotype. V and J are TRBV12-3 or TRBV12-4 and TRBJ2-4, with TRBD2 matching 7 bases. This CDR3 comprises 15 residues. J was trimmed by 3 bases and V by 5 bases; bases with no gene match: 7. CDR3: CASSQAGNGKNIQYF. The CDR3 nucleotides read TGTGCCAGCAGTCAAGCGGGGAATGGCAAAAACATTCAGTACTTC.

This clonotype has only a few counts. The DNA for the CDR3 is TGCAGTGCTAGATCCCCTTATGGGAATGAGCAGTTCTTC. This encodes CSARSPYGNEQFF. This rearrangement joins TRBV20-1 to TRBJ2-1; no reliable D call. Deletions cut 2 bases from V and 7 bases from J, with 12 bases between. The CDR3 is 13 residues long. Germline V gives CDR1 DFQATT, CDR2 SNEGSKA (reference sequence).

This sequence joins TRBV5-1 and TRBJ2-2; D gene uncertain. This CDR3 spans 15 amino acids. Germline CDR1 and CDR2: SGHRS and YFSETQ. Trimming stripped 3 bases from V and 0 bases from J, with 9 bases between. DNA for the CDR3: TGCGCCAGCAGCTGGAGCGCGGCGAACACCGGGGAGCTGTTTTTT. As protein: CASSWSAANTGELFF.

This clonotype was observed a handful of times. The V and J genes are TRBV7-9 and TRBJ1-5; D gene uncertain. Germline CDR1 SEHNR, CDR2 FQNEAQ (reference sequence). Trimming left V 4 bases short and J 5 bases short, with 12 bases between. There are 14 residues in the CDR3. The chain's CDR3 is CASSSNGYHQPQHF. Here the CDR3 DNA reads TGTGCCAGCAGCTCCAACGGGTATCATCAGCCCCAGCATTTT.

The table lists this clonotype with a few counts. This chain links TRBV11-2 with TRBJ1-1, with D hard to call. CDR1 and CDR2 (germline): SGHAT, FQNNGV. V lost 5 bases to trimming and J lost 5 bases, with 9 bases between them. This CDR3 has 12 residues. The CDR3 nucleotides are TGTGCCAGCAGCCGATCCCTTACTGAAGCTTTCTTT. Its protein product is CASSRSLTEAFF. Looking up the rest from reference TRBV11-2 and TRBJ1-1 gives the full variable domain: EAGVAQSPRYKIIEKRQSVAFWCNPISGHATLYWYQQILGQGPKLLIQFQNNGVVDDSQLPKDRFSAERLKGVDSTLKIQPAKLEDSAVYLCASSRSLTEAFFGQGTRLTVV.

There are a few counts of this clonotype. This sequence joins TRBV12-3 or TRBV12-4 and TRBJ1-1; D gene ambiguous. The CDR3 covers 14 residues. V shed 3 bases and J shed 1 base, with 9 bases lying between them. The CDR3 spells CASSFEGGNTEAFF. Here the CDR3 DNA reads TGTGCCAGCAGTTTTGAGGGAGGGAACACTGAAGCTTTCTTT.

This clonotype showed up just a few times. The rearrangement uses TRBV15 and TRBJ1-1; D not certain. V lost 0 bases, J lost 11 bases, and 16 bases lay in between. Germline values: CDR1 LNHNV, CDR2 YYDKDF (reference sequence). There are 14 residues in the CDR3. CDR3 nucleotides: TGTGCCACCAGCAGAGATAGGAGCCAGGTTCAGGCTTTCTTT. This translates into CATSRDRSQVQAFF.

In its sample, this clonotype was seen many times. V is TRBV6-7 and J is TRBJ1-2; D possibly corresponds to TRBD1 (5 bases). TRBV6-7 is recorded as an ORF, its role being uncertain. This CDR3 contains 15 residues. The germline V and J ends were trimmed by 2 bases and 4 bases, with 14 bases remaining between them. CDR3 in amino acids: CASSYLEGRVYGYTF. The DNA for the CDR3 is TGTGCCAGCAGTTACCTTGAGGGGCGTGTCTATGGCTACACCTTC.